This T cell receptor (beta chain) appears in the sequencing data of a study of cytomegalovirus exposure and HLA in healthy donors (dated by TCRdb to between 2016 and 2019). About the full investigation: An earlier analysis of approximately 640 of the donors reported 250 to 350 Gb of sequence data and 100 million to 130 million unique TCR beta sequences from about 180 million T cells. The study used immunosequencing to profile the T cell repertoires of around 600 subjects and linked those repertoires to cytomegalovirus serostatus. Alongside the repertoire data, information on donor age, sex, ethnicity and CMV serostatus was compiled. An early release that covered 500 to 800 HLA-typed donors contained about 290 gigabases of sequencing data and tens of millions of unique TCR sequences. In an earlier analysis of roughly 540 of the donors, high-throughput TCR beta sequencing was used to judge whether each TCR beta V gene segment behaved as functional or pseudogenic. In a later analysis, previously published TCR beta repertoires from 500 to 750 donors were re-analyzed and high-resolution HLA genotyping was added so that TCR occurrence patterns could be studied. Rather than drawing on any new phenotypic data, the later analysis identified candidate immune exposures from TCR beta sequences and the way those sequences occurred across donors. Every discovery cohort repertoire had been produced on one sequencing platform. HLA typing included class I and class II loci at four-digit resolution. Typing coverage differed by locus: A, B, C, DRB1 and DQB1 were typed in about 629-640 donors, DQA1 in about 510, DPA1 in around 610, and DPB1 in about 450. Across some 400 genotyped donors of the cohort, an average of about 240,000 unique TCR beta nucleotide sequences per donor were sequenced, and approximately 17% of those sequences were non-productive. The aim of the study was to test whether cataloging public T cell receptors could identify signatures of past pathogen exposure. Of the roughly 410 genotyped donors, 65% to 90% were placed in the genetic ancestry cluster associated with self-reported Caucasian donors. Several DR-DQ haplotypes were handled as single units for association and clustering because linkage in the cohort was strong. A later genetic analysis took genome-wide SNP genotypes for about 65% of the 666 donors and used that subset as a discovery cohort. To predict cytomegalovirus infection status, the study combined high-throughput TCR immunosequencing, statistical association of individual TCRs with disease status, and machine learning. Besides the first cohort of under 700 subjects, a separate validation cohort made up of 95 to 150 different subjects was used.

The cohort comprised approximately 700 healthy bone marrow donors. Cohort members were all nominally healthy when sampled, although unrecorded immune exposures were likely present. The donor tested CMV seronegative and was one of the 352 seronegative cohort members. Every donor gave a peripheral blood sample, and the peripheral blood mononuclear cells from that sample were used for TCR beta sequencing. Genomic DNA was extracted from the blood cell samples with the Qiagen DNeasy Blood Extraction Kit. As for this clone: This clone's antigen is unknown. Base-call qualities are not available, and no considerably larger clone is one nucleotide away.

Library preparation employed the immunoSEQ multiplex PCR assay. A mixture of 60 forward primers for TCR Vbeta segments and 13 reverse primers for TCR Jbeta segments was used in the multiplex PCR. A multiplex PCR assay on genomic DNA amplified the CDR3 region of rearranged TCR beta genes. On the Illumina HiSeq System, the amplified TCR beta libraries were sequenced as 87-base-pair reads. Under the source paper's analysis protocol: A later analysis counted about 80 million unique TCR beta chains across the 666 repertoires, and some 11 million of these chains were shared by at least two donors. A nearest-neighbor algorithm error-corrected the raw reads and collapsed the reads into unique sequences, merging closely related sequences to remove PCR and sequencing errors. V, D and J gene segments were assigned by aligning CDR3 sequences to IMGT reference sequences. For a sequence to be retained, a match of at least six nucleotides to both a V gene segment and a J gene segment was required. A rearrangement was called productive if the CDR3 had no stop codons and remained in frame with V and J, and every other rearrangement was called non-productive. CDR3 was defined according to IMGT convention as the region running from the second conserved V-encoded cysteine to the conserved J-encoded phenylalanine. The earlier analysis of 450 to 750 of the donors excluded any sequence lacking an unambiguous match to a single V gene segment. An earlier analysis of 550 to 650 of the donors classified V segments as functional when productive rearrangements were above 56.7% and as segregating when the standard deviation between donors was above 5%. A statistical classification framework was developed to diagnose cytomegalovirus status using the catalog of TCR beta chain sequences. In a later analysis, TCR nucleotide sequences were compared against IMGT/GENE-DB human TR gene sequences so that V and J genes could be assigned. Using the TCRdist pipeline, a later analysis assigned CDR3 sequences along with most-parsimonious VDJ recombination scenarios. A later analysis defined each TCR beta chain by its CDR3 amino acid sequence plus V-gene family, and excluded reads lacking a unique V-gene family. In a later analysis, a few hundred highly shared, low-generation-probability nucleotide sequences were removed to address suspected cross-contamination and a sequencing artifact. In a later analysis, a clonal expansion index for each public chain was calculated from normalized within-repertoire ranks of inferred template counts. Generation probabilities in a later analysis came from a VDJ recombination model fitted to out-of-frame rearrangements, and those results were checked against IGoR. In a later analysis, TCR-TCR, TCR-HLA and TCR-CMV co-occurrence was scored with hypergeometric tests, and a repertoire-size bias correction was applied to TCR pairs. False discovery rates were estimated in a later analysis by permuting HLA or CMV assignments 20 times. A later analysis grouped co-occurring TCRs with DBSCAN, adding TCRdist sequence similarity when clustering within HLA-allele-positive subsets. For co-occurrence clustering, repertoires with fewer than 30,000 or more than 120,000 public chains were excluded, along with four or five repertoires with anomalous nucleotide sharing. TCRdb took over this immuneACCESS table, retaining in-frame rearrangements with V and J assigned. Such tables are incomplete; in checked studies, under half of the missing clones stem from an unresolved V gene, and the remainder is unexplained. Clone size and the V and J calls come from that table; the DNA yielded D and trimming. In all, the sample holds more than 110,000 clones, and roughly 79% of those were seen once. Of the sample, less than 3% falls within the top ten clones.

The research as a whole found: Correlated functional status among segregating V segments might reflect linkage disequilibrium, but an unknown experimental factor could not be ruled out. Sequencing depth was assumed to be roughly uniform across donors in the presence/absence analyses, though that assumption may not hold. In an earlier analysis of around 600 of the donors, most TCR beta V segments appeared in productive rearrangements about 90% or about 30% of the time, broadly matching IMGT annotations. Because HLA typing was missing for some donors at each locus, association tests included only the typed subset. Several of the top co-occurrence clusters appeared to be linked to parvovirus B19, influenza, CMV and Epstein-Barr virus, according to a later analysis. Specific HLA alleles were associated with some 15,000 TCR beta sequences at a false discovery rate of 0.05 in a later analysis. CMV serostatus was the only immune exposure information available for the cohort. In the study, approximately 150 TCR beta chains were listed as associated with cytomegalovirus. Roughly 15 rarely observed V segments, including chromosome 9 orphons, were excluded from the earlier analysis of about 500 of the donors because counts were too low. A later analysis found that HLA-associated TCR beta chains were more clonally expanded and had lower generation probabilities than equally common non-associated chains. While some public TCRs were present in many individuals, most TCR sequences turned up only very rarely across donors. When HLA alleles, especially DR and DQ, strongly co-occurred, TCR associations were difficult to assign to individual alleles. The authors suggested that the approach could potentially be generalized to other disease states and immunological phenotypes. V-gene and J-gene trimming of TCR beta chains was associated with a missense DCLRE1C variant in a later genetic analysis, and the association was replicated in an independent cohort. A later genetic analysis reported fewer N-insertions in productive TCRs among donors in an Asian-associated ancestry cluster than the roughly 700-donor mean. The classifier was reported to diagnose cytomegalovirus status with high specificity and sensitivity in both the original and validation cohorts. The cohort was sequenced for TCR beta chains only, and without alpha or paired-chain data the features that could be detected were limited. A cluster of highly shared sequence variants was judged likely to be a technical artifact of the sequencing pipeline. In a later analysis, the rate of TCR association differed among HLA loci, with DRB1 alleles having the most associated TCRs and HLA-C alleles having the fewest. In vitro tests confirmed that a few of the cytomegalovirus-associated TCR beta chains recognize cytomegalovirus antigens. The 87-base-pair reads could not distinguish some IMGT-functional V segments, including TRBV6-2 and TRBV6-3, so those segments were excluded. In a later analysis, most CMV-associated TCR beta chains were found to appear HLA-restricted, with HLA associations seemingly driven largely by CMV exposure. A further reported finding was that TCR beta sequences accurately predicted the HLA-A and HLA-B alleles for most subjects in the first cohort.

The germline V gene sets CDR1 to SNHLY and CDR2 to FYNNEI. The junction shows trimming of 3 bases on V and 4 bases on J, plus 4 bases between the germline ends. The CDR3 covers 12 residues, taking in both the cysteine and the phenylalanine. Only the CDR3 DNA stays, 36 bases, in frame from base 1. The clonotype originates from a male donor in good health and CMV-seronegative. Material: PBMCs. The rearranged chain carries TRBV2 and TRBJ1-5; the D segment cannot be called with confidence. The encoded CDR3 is CASSDSNQPQHF. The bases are TGTGCCAGCAGTGACAGTAATCAGCCCCAGCATTTT.